The present entry profiles one TCR beta chain with its context. The entry originates in a study of blood T cell repertoires in COVID-19. Study context: Samples representing acute and convalescent COVID-19 were sourced from the United States, Italy and Spain. T cells, B-cell-depleted T cells, or PBMCs provided the cDNA or gDNA that served as material.

Trimming cost V 4 bases and J 4 bases; bases outside gene matches: 11. CDR3 length: 16 amino acids. Germline loops: CDR1 SGHRS, CDR2 YFSETQ. Study processing details: Amplified reference gene primers provided the basis for estimating nucleated cell counts. Clones were sequenced by immunoSEQ multiplex PCR, and TCRdb holds only the in-frame ones, with some missing. That table furnishes V, J and clone size, whereas the DNA furnished D and trimming. The sample carries 130,000 to 150,000 clones, around 75% recorded once. Enrollment of patients from Seattle took place during active infection, with longitudinal follow-up.

The J gene is TRBJ2-5, the V gene TRBV5-1, with 9 positions matching TRBD1. This sequence originates from a woman aged 65 to 85 with COVID-19, enrolled during active disease. The specimen was peripheral blood. The chain's CDR3 is CASSHRDRVLGETQYF. CDR3 nucleotide sequence: TGCGCCAGCAGCCACCGGGACAGGGTCTTGGGAGAGACCCAGTACTTC.